A selection of T cell receptor beta chains follows, all from one sample in a study of CD8 T cells in Susac syndrome. MiXCR was run by TCRdb on the immunoSEQ multiplex PCR reads, yielding one entry per CDR3 protein. The sample consists of 75,000 to 95,000 distinct CDR3 sequences, roughly nine tenths of them appearing once. Sample: CD8+ T cells from PBMCs. The receptors here all came from a human donor with multiple sclerosis. Each CDR3 is given with its conserved first and last residue. The D gene is left open where the match is weak. Clone size is not always given. Where it is, it says once, few, many or a class for expanded clones.

D,J,size,V,CDR3,DNA
.,TRBJ2-3,.,TRBV11-2,CASSSASGGTQYF,TGTGCCAGCAGCTCGGCTTCTGGGGGTACGCAGTATTTT
.,TRBJ2-3,.,TRBV9,CASSDGTPDTQYF,TGTGCCAGCAGCGACGGGACTCCAGATACGCAGTATTTT
TRBD1,TRBJ2-6,.,TRBV10-3,CAISGTGGNVLTF,TGTGCCATCAGTGGGACAGGGGGCAACGTCCTGACTTTC
TRBD1,TRBJ1-1,.,TRBV28,CAISQQGDTEAFF,TGTGCCATTTCGCAACAGGGGGACACTGAAGCTTTCTTT
TRBD1,TRBJ1-1,.,TRBV19,CASSIARGAEAFF,TGTGCCAGTAGTATAGCCAGGGGGGCCGAAGCTTTCTTT
.,TRBJ1-2,.,TRBV7-9,CASSFGGYGYTF,TGTGCCAGCAGCTTTGGGGGATATGGCTACACCTTC
.,TRBJ1-1,.,TRBV19,CASSLTEWNTEAFF,TGTGCCAGTAGTCTGACAGAGTGGAACACTGAAGCTTTCTTT
.,TRBJ2-1,.,TRBV19,CASSIDLSYNEQFF,TGTGCCAGTAGTATAGATCTCTCCTACAATGAGCAGTTCTTC
.,TRBJ1-6,few,TRBV27,CASSLSGNSPLHF,TGTGCCAGCAGTTTATCTGGTAATTCACCCCTCCACTTT
TRBD1,TRBJ2-7,.,TRBV5-1,CASSWDSSYEQYF,TGCGCCAGCAGCTGGGACAGCTCCTACGAGCAGTACTTC
.,TRBJ1-1,.,TRBV6-1,CASSTIDRSISNTEAFF,TGTGCCAGCAGTACCATAGACAGGTCTATCTCGAACACTGAAGCTTTCTTT
TRBD1,TRBJ2-1,.,TRBV7-4,CASSPGRQGSHEQFF,TGTGCCAGCAGCCCCGGTCGACAGGGTTCCCATGAGCAGTTCTTC